These T cell receptor beta chains were read from a single sample in a study of T cell repertoires in cytomegalovirus infection. TCRdb reanalysed the reads using MiXCR and keeps one entry per CDR3 protein. The table shows 450,000 to 600,000 distinct CDR3 sequences, with 30% to 40% occurring only once. These receptors have no known antigen. Specimen: cultured PBMCs, collected from culture after CMV antigen stimulation. These receptors were collected from a human donor in good health (CMV status not recorded). Some clones in this sample may be carry-over from other donors' samples. CDR3s leave out the opening cysteine and the closing phenylalanine or tryptophan. The order of the fields is CDR3 protein, J gene, V gene.

cdr3_aa: ASSLGVPQPQH
j_call: TRBJ1-5
v_call: TRBV7-2

cdr3_aa: ASSQEQGAIAYEQY
j_call: TRBJ2-7
v_call: TRBV4-1

cdr3_aa: ASSQGSGTRSLNEQF
j_call: TRBJ2-1
v_call: TRBV5-1

cdr3_aa: ASSQDGGRGNEQF
j_call: TRBJ2-1
v_call: TRBV14

cdr3_aa: ASSLRTYGETQY
j_call: TRBJ2-5
v_call: TRBV7-9

cdr3_aa: ASSDLAGAPEQF
j_call: TRBJ2-1
v_call: TRBV10-2

cdr3_aa: ASSWDRVRAAGELF
j_call: TRBJ2-2
v_call: TRBV7-2

cdr3_aa: ASSLGQWPLGDTGELF
j_call: TRBJ2-2
v_call: TRBV11-2

cdr3_aa: ASSVGDGRMT
j_call: TRBJ2-4
v_call: TRBV5-4

cdr3_aa: ASSLETSLEWETQY
j_call: TRBJ2-5
v_call: TRBV7-2

cdr3_aa: ASSQDIGLGLADTQY
j_call: TRBJ2-3
v_call: TRBV4-3

cdr3_aa: SGGGGRADTQY
j_call: TRBJ2-3
v_call: TRBV20-1

cdr3_aa: ASSQRDRVTDTQY
j_call: TRBJ2-3
v_call: TRBV4-3

cdr3_aa: ASSLVPARFSYNEQF
j_call: TRBJ2-1
v_call: TRBV11-2

cdr3_aa: ASSLDLINYGYT
j_call: TRBJ1-2
v_call: TRBV7-2

cdr3_aa: ASSSNSGSSYNEQF
j_call: TRBJ2-1
v_call: TRBV7-8

cdr3_aa: ASSLDPSYEQY
j_call: TRBJ2-7
v_call: TRBV7-8

cdr3_aa: ASMTSRYYNEQF
j_call: TRBJ2-1
v_call: TRBV6-2/TRBV6-3

cdr3_aa: ASTPTPPYEQF
j_call: TRBJ2-1
v_call: TRBV19

cdr3_aa: ASSPEGGTVADTQY
j_call: TRBJ2-3
v_call: TRBV5-1

cdr3_aa: ASSRDSYT
j_call: TRBJ1-2
v_call: TRBV6-6

cdr3_aa: ASSLGGEGGT
j_call: TRBJ1-2
v_call: TRBV7-2

cdr3_aa: ASSSVQGSSDTQY
j_call: TRBJ2-3
v_call: TRBV6-5

cdr3_aa: ASSPFWDTPNYGYT
j_call: TRBJ1-2
v_call: TRBV28

cdr3_aa: ASGLVITGALNTEAF
j_call: TRBJ1-1
v_call: TRBV12-5

cdr3_aa: ASSYSGSLYNEQF
j_call: TRBJ2-1
v_call: TRBV6-5

cdr3_aa: ASSLGQGTYNSPLH
j_call: TRBJ1-6
v_call: TRBV27

cdr3_aa: SVEDRGWSSYNEQF
j_call: TRBJ2-1
v_call: TRBV29-1

cdr3_aa: ASSLDPWRSLRGSTDTQY
j_call: TRBJ2-3
v_call: TRBV7-2

cdr3_aa: ASSLAGAFYNEQF
j_call: TRBJ2-1
v_call: TRBV7-2

cdr3_aa: ASSYPSGTSGILAYEQY
j_call: TRBJ2-7
v_call: TRBV6-2/TRBV6-3